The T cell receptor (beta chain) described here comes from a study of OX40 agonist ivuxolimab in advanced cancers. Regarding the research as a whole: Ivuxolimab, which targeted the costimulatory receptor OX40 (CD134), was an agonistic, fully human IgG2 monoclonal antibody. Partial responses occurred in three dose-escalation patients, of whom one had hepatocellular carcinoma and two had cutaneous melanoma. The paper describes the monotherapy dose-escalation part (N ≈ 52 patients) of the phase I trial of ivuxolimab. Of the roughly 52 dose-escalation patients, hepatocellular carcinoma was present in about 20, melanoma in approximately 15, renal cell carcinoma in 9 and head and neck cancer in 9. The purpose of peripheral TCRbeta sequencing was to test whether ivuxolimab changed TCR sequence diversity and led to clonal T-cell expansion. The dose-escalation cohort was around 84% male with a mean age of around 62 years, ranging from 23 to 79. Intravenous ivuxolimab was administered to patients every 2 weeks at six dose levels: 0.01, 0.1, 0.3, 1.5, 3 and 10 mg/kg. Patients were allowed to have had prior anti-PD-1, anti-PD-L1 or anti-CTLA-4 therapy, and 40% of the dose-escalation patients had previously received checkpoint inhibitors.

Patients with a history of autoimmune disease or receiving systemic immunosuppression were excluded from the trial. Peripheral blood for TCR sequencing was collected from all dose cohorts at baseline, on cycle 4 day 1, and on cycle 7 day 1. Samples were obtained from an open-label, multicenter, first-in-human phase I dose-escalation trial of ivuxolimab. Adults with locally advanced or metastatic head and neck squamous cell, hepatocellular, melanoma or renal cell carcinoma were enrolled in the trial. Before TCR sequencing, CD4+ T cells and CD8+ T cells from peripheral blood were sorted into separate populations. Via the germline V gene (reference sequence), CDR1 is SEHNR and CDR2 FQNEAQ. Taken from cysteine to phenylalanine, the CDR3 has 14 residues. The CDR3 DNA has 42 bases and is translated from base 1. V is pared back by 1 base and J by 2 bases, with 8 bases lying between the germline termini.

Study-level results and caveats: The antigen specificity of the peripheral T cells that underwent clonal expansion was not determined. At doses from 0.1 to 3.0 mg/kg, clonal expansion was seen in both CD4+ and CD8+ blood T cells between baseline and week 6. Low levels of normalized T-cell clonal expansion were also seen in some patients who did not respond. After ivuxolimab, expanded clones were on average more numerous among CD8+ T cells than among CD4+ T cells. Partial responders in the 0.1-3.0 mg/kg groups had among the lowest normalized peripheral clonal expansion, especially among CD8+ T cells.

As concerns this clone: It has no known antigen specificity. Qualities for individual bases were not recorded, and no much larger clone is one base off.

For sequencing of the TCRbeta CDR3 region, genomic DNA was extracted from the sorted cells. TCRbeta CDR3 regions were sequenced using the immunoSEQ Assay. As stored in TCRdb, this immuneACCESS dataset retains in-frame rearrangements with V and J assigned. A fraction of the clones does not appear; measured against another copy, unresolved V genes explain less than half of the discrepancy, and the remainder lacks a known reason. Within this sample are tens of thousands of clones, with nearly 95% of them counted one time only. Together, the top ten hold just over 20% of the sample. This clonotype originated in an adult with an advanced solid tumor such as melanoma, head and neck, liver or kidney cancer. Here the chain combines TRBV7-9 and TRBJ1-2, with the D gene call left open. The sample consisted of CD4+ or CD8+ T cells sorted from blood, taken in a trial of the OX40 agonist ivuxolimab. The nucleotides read TGTGCCAGCAGCTTAGGATGGGAGAACTATGGCTACACCTTC. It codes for CASSLGWENYGYTF.